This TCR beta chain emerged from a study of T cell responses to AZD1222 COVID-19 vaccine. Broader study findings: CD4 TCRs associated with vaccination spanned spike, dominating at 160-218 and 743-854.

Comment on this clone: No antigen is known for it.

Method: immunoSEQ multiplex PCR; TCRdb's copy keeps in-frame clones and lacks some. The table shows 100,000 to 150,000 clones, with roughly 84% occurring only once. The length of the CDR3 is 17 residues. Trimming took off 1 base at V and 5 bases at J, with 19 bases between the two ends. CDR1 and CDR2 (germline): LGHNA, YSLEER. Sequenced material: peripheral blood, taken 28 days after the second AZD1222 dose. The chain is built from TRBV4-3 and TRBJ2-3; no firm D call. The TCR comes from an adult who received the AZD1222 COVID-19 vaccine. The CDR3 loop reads CASSQARGFPWGDTQYF. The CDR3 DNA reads TGCGCCAGCAGCCAAGCTCGCGGTTTTCCGTGGGGAGATACGCAGTATTTT.